The source of this T cell receptor (beta chain) is a study of Ad26.COV2.S vaccination and SARS-CoV-2 variants. Background on the study: Intramuscularly, Ad26.COV2.S was given either once or twice, 56 days apart.

Here immunoSEQ multiplex PCR was the method, and the copy in TCRdb shows in-frame clones only, minus some. This table has 380,000 or so clones, roughly 89% appearing once. Described treatment: approximately 18 received Ad26.COV2.S at low or high dose, single or two shots; about 5 received placebo; per-sample allocation not given. Repertoires come from day 63 after the first vaccine or placebo injection. The CDR3 consists of 14 residues. Germline V gene lookup returns CDR1 SNHLY and CDR2 FYNNEI. The V segment lost 5 bases and the J segment 2 bases; nucleotides outside the gene matches: 5. This receptor was obtained from a person between 18 and 59 years old who received the Ad26.COV2.S COVID-19 vaccine or a placebo. The chain is built from TRBV2 and TRBJ2-7; 8 positions match TRBD2. Material: peripheral blood, obtained in a trial of Ad26.COV2.S vaccine versus placebo. The CDR3 DNA sequence: TGTGCCAGCAGTCTTAGCGGGAAGACCTACGAGCAGTACTTC. Amino acids: CASSLSGKTYEQYF.